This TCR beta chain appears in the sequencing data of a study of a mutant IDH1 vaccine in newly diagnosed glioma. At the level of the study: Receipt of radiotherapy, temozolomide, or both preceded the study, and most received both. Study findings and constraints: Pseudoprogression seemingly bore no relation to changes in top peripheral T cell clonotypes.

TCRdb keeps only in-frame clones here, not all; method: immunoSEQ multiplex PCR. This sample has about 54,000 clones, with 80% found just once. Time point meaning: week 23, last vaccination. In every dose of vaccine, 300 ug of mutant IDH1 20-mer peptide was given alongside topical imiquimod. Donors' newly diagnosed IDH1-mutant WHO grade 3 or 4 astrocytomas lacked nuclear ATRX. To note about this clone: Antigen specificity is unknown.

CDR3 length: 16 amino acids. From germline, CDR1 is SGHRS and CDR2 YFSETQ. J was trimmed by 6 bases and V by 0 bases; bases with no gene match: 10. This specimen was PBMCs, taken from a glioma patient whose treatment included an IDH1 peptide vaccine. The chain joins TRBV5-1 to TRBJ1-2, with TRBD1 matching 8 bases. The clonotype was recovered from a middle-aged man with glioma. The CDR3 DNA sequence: TGCGCCAGCAGCTTGGCCCCCGGACAGGGATTCGATGGCTACACCTTC. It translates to CASSLAPGQGFDGYTF.